The rows below give T cell receptor beta chains drawn from one sample of a study of OX40 agonist ivuxolimab in advanced cancers. Generated by immunoSEQ multiplex PCR, the TCRdb table keeps only in-frame clones and is missing some. Of 98,000 or so clones detected, approximately 94% appear once; the ten largest clones hold less than 0.2%. The sample consisted of CD4+ or CD8+ T cells sorted from blood, taken in a trial of the OX40 agonist ivuxolimab. The receptors here all came from an adult with an advanced solid tumor such as melanoma, head and neck, liver or kidney cancer. Each CDR3 is given with its conserved first and last residue. Each record gives: clone size, D gene, J gene, V gene, CDR3 protein, CDR3 DNA. D genes are given only for firm matches. Size is omitted from some rows. Given values are once, few, many or a class for expanded clones.

abundance: .
d_gene: TRBD1
j_gene: TRBJ1-2
v_gene: TRBV6-6
CDR3aa: CASSYRAGGFGYTF
CDR3nt: TGTGCCAGCAGTTACAGGGCAGGGGGCTTTGGCTACACCTTC

abundance: .
d_gene: .
j_gene: TRBJ2-3
v_gene: TRBV7-3
CDR3aa: CASSQGGDTQYF
CDR3nt: TGTGCCAGCAGTCAAGGGGGAGATACGCAGTATTTT

abundance: .
d_gene: .
j_gene: TRBJ2-4
v_gene: TRBV6-4
CDR3aa: CASSDPGLDLEHIQYF
CDR3nt: TGTGCCAGCAGTGATCCAGGACTGGATCTGGAACACATTCAGTACTTC

abundance: .
d_gene: .
j_gene: TRBJ2-3
v_gene: TRBV19
CDR3aa: CASSLRTGTSTDTQYF
CDR3nt: TGTGCCAGTAGCCTCCGAACCGGGACTAGCACAGATACGCAGTATTTT

abundance: .
d_gene: .
j_gene: TRBJ1-1
v_gene: TRBV12-5
CDR3aa: CASGLPQGHTLTNEAFF
CDR3nt: TGTGCTAGTGGTTTGCCCCAGGGACATACCCTTACTAATGAAGCTTTCTTT

abundance: .
d_gene: .
j_gene: TRBJ2-2
v_gene: TRBV7-2
CDR3aa: CASSPANTGELFF
CDR3nt: TGTGCCAGCAGCCCAGCGAACACCGGGGAGCTGTTTTTT

abundance: .
d_gene: .
j_gene: TRBJ2-7
v_gene: TRBV28
CDR3aa: CASSSPYEQYF
CDR3nt: TGTGCCAGCAGTTCCCCTTACGAGCAGTACTTC

abundance: .
d_gene: .
j_gene: TRBJ1-3
v_gene: TRBV5-1
CDR3aa: CASSSAGTVGNTIYF
CDR3nt: TGCGCCAGCAGCTCGGCCGGGACCGTTGGAAACACCATATATTTT

abundance: .
d_gene: TRBD2
j_gene: TRBJ2-1
v_gene: TRBV7-7
CDR3aa: CASSRGTSGYNEQFF
CDR3nt: TGTGCTAGCAGTCGGGGGACTAGCGGGTACAATGAGCAGTTCTTC

abundance: once
d_gene: TRBD1
j_gene: TRBJ2-3
v_gene: TRBV5-1
CDR3aa: CASSLGDRASTDTQYF
CDR3nt: TGCGCCAGCAGCTTGGGGGACAGGGCTAGCACAGATACGCAGTATTTT

abundance: .
d_gene: .
j_gene: TRBJ2-7
v_gene: TRBV6-5
CDR3aa: CASSYSNPAVSYEQYF
CDR3nt: TGTGCCAGCAGTTACTCGAACCCCGCAGTGTCCTACGAGCAGTACTTC

abundance: .
d_gene: .
j_gene: TRBJ1-3
v_gene: TRBV10-3
CDR3aa: CAISEYPGAKDTIYF
CDR3nt: TGTGCCATCAGTGAGTACCCGGGGGCGAAGGACACCATATATTTT

abundance: .
d_gene: .
j_gene: TRBJ1-2
v_gene: TRBV21-1
CDR3aa: CASSARTGTDYGYTF
CDR3nt: TGTGCCAGCAGCGCCCGAACCGGGACAGACTATGGCTACACCTTC

abundance: .
d_gene: .
j_gene: TRBJ1-5
v_gene: TRBV5-1
CDR3aa: CASSLGEPNQPQHF
CDR3nt: TGCGCCAGCAGCTTGGGGGAGCCCAATCAGCCCCAGCATTTT

abundance: once
d_gene: TRBD1
j_gene: TRBJ1-2
v_gene: TRBV9
CDR3aa: CASRPTGGDYGYTF
CDR3nt: TGTGCCAGCAGACCGACAGGGGGCGACTATGGCTACACCTTC

abundance: once
d_gene: .
j_gene: TRBJ2-3
v_gene: TRBV7-8
CDR3aa: CASSLRGLGTAGTDTQYF
CDR3nt: TGTGCCAGCAGCTTAAGGGGGTTGGGAACAGCGGGCACAGATACGCAGTATTTT

abundance: .
d_gene: .
j_gene: TRBJ1-1
v_gene: TRBV2
CDR3aa: CASSGQENTEAFF
CDR3nt: TGTGCCAGCAGTGGACAGGAAAACACTGAAGCTTTCTTT

abundance: .
d_gene: .
j_gene: TRBJ2-7
v_gene: TRBV18
CDR3aa: CASSPPRGASNEQYF
CDR3nt: TGTGCCAGCTCACCCCCCCGGGGGGCTTCAAACGAGCAGTACTTC

abundance: .
d_gene: .
j_gene: TRBJ1-5
v_gene: TRBV10-2
CDR3aa: CASSEQGRGNQPQHF
CDR3nt: TGCGCCAGCAGCGAACAGGGACGAGGCAATCAGCCCCAGCATTTT

abundance: .
d_gene: .
j_gene: TRBJ1-6
v_gene: TRBV4-3
CDR3aa: CASSQDGAEYNSPLHF
CDR3nt: TGCGCCAGCAGCCAAGATGGGGCAGAATATAATTCACCCCTCCACTTT

abundance: .
d_gene: .
j_gene: TRBJ2-3
v_gene: TRBV7-6
CDR3aa: CASSQTESTDTQYF
CDR3nt: TGTGCCAGCAGCCAGACGGAAAGCACAGATACGCAGTATTTT

abundance: .
d_gene: .
j_gene: TRBJ1-1
v_gene: TRBV10-3
CDR3aa: CAAGGGLGSTEAFF
CDR3nt: TGTGCCGCCGGGGGGGGCCTCGGATCCACTGAAGCTTTCTTT

abundance: .
d_gene: .
j_gene: TRBJ2-1
v_gene: TRBV18
CDR3aa: CASSLDRNEQFF
CDR3nt: TGTGCCAGCTCCCTTGACAGGAATGAGCAGTTCTTC

abundance: .
d_gene: TRBD1
j_gene: TRBJ2-1
v_gene: TRBV19
CDR3aa: CASSSRDRLDYEQFF
CDR3nt: TGTGCCAGTAGTTCCCGGGACAGGCTAGATTATGAGCAGTTCTTC

abundance: .
d_gene: .
j_gene: TRBJ1-6
v_gene: TRBV10-3
CDR3aa: CAISAQESAPFHVIRNNSPLHF
CDR3nt: TGTGCCATCAGTGCCCAGGAGAGTGCTCCCTTTCACGTGATCCGTAATAATTCACCCCTCCACTTT

abundance: once
d_gene: .
j_gene: TRBJ1-1
v_gene: TRBV10-3
CDR3aa: CAIRRDGTEAFF
CDR3nt: TGTGCCATCAGACGGGATGGCACTGAAGCTTTCTTT

abundance: .
d_gene: .
j_gene: TRBJ2-5
v_gene: TRBV7-3
CDR3aa: CASSLQASWDETQYF
CDR3nt: TGTGCCAGCAGCTTGCAAGCCTCCTGGGATGAGACCCAGTACTTC

abundance: .
d_gene: .
j_gene: TRBJ1-4
v_gene: TRBV6-5
CDR3aa: CASSQPGIREKLFF
CDR3nt: TGTGCCAGCAGTCAACCAGGGATTCGGGAAAAACTGTTTTTT

abundance: .
d_gene: TRBD1
j_gene: TRBJ1-3
v_gene: TRBV9
CDR3aa: CASSVRGQGSGNTIYF
CDR3nt: TGTGCCAGCAGCGTGAGGGGACAGGGGTCTGGAAACACCATATATTTT

abundance: .
d_gene: TRBD1
j_gene: TRBJ2-3
v_gene: TRBV15
CDR3aa: CATSRWTGGEDTQYF
CDR3nt: TGTGCCACCAGCAGGTGGACAGGGGGGGAGGATACGCAGTATTTT

abundance: .
d_gene: TRBD1
j_gene: TRBJ2-7
v_gene: TRBV28
CDR3aa: CASSGQGKFYEQYF
CDR3nt: TGTGCCAGCAGTGGACAGGGAAAATTCTACGAGCAGTACTTC